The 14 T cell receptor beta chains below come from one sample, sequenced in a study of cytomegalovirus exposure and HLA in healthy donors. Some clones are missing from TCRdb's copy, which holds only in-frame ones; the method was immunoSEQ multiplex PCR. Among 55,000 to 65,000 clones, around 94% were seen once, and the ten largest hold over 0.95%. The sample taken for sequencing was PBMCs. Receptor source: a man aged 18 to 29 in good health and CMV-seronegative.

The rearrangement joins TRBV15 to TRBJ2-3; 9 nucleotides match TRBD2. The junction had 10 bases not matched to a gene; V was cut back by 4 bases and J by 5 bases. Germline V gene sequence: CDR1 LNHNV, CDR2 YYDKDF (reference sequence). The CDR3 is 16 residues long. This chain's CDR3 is CATSTRSGSAVDTQYF. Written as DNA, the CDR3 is TGTGCCACCAGCACTCGTAGCGGGAGTGCTGTAGATACGCAGTATTTT.

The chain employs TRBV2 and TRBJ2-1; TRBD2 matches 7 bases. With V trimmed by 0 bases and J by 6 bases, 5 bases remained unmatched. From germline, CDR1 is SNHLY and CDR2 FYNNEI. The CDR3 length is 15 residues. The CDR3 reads CASSEAREMGNEQFF. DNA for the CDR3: TGTGCCAGCAGTGAAGCGCGGGAGATGGGCAATGAGCAGTTCTTC.

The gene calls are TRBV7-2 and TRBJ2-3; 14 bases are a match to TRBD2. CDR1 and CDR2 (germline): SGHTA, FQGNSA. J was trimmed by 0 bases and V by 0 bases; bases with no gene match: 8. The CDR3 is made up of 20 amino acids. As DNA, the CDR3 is TGTGCCAGCAGCTTAGCTCCGGGACTAGCGGGAGAAACAAGCACAGATACGCAGTATTTT. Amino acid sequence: CASSLAPGLAGETSTDTQYF.

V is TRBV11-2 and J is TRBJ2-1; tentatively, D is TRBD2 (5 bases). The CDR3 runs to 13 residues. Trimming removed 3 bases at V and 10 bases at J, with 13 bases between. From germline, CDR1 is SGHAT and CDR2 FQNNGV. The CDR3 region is CASSFGERWEQFF. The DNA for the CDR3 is TGTGCCAGCAGCTTTGGGGAGCGCTGGGAGCAGTTCTTC.

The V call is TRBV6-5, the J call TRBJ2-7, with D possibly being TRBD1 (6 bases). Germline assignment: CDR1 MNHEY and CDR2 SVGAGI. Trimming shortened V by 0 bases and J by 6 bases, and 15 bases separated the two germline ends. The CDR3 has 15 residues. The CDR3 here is CASSYSMVHRAEQYF. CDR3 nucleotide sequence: TGTGCCAGCAGTTACTCGATGGTCCACAGGGCCGAGCAGTACTTC.

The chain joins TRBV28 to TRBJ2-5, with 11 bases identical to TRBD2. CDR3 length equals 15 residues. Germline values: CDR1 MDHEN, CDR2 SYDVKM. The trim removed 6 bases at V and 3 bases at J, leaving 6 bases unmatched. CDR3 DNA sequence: TGTGCCAGCAGCTACCGGGGACTAGCGGAAGAGACCCAGTACTTC. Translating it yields CASSYRGLAEETQYF.

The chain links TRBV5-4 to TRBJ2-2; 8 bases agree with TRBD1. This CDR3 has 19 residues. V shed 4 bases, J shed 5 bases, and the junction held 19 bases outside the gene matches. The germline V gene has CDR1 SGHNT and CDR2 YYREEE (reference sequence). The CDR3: CASSLDISGGPGRTGELFF. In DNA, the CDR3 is TGTGCCAGCAGCCTCGACATCTCAGGGGGCCCTGGGAGGACCGGGGAGCTGTTTTTT.

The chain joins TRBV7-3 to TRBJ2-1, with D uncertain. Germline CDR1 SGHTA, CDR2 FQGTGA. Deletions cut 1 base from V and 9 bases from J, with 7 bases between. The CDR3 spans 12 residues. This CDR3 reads CASSLSLGEQFF. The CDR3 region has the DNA TGTGCCAGCAGCTTAAGTCTAGGTGAGCAGTTCTTC.

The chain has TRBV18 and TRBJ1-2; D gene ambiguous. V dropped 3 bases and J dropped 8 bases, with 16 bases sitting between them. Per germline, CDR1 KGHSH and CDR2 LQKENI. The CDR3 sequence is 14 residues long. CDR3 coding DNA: TGTGCCAGCTCACCGTCCGGGGTTTTAAGCGGCTACACCTTC. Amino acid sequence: CASSPSGVLSGYTF.

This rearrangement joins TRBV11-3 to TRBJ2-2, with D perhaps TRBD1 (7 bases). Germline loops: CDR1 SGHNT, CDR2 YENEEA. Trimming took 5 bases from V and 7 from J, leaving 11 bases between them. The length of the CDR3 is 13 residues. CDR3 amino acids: CASSARGDGELFF. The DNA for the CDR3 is TGTGCCAGCAGCGCCAGGGGGGACGGGGAGCTGTTTTTT. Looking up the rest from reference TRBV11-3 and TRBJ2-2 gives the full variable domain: EAGVVQSPRYKIIEKKQPVAFWCNPISGHNTLYWYLQNLGQGPELLIRYENEEAVDDSQLPKDRFSAERLKGVDSTLKIQPAELGDSAVYLCASSARGDGELFFGEGSRLTVL.

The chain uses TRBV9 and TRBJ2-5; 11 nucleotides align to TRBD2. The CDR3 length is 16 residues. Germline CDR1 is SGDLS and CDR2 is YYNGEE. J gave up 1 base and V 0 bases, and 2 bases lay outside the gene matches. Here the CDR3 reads CASSVVLAGGQETQYF. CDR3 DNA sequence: TGTGCCAGCAGCGTAGTCCTAGCGGGAGGCCAAGAGACCCAGTACTTC.

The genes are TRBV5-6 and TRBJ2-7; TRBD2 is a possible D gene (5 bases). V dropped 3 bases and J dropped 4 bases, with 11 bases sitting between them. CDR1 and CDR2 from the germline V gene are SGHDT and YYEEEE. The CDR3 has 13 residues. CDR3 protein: CASSSTGNYEQYF. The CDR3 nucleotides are TGTGCCAGCAGCTCCACGGGGAATTACGAGCAGTACTTC.

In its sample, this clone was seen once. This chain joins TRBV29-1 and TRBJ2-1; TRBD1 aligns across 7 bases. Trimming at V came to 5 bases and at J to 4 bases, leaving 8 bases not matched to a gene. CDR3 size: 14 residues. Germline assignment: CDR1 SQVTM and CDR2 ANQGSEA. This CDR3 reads CSVRPGTAYNEQFF. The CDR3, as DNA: TGCAGCGTTCGTCCTGGGACAGCGTACAATGAGCAGTTCTTC.

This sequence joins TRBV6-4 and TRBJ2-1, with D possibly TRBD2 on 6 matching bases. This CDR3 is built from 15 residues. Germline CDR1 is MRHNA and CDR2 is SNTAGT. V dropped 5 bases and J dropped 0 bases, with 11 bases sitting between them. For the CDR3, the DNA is TGTGCCAGCAGTCGCGGGGCGAGCTCCTACAATGAGCAGTTCTTC. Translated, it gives CASSRGASSYNEQFF.